The clone carrying this TCR beta chain is a singleton in its sample. Its specificity is not known. The protocol was immunoSEQ multiplex PCR, while the TCRdb copy is restricted to in-frame clones and leaves out a portion. There are about 41,000 clones in the sample; 75% to 95% occur only once, and 6.3% lies in the top ten. Trimming took 3 bases from V and 5 from J; bases not matched to a gene: 4. CDR3 length: 13 residues. CDR1 is SGDLS, CDR2 YYNGEE, per germline. Only cases whose brain tissue showed the highest T cell transcript signatures were sequenced. Pre-surgery treatment included at least one anti-epileptic drug. This entry is derived from a study of brain T cells in children with intractable seizures. Study results and limitations: Viral specificity was inferred only from CDR3 similarity; HCMV serostatus was unknown.

This sample comprised peripheral blood, obtained at surgery. This receptor was obtained from a girl aged 2 to 9 with tuberous sclerosis and intractable seizures. This sequence joins TRBV9 and TRBJ1-2; 7 bases line up with TRBD1. The chain's CDR3 is CASSGDSPYGYTF. The CDR3 DNA reads as TGTGCCAGCAGCGGGGACAGCCCTTATGGCTACACCTTC.